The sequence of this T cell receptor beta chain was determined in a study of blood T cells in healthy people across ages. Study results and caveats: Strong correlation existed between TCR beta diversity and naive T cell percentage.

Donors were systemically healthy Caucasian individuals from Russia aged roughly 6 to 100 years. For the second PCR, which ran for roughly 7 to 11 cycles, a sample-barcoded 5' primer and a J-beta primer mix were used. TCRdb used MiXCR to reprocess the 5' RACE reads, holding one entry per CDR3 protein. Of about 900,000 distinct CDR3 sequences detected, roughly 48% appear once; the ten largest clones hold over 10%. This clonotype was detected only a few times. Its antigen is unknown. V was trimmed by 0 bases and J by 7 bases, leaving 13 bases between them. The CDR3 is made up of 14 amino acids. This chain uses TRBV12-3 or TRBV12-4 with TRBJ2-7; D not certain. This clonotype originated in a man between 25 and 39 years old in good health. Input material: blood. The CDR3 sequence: CASSLASRQEEQYF. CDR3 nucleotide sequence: TGTGCCAGCAGTTTAGCGTCACGGCAAGAGGAGCAGTACTTC.